The source of this TCR beta chain is a study of shared clonotypes between healthy human individuals. To note about this clone: The target antigen is unknown.

Produced via immunoSEQ multiplex PCR; TCRdb's table is partial and in-frame only. The sample includes some 2,100,000 clones, nearly 97% of them seen just once. CDR1 SQVTM and CDR2 ANQGSEA come from the germline V gene. Trimming pared 7 bases from V and 4 bases from J, leaving 12 bases between. This CDR3 contains 12 residues. Study-wide findings and caveats: A reduction in generation probabilities was seen for non-shared clonotypes relative to those shared by all four donors. Clonotype sharing levels among donors were expected to vary with sequencing depth. A generally larger estimated richness was seen in naive subsets than in memory subsets. The researchers took only blood, and tissue repertoires probably look different.

Material for sequencing was naive CD4+ T cells sorted from blood. Subset here: CD45RA+ positively selected. The receptor was isolated from a man between 18 and 29 years old in good health. The gene calls are TRBV29-1 and TRBJ2-3, with D unclear. DNA of the CDR3: TGCAGCGCCGGTCGGGCTGCAGATACGCAGTATTTT. Translating it yields CSAGRAADTQYF.